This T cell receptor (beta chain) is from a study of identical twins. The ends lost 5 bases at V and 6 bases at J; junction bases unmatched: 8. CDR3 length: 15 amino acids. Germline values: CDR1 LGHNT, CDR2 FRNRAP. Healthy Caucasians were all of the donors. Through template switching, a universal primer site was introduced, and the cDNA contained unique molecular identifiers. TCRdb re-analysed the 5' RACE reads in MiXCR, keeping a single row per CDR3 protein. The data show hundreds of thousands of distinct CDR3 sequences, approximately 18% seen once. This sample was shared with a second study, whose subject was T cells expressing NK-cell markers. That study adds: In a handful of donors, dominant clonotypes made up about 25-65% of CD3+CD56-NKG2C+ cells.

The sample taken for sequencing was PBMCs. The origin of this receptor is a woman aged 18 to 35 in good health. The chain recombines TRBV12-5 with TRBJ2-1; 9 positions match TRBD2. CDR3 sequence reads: CASGPGTSNFNEQFF. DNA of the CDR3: TGTGCTAGTGGTCCCGGGACTAGCAATTTCAATGAGCAGTTCTTC. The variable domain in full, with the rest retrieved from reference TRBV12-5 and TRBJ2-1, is DARVTQTPRHKVTEMGQEVTMRCQPILGHNTVFWYRQTMMQGLELLAYFRNRAPLDDSGMPKDRFSAEMPDATLATLKIQPSEPRDSAVYFCASGPGTSNFNEQFFGPGTRLTVL.